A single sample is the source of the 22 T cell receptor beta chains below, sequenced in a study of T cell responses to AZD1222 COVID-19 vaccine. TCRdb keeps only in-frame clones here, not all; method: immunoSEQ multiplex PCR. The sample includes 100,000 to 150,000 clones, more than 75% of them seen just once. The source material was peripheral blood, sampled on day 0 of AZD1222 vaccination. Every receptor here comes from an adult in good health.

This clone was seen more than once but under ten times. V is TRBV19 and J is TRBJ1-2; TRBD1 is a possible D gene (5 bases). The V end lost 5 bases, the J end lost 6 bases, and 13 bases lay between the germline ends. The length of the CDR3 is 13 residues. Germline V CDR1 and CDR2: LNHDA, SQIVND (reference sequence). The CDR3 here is CASSPGFIHGYTF. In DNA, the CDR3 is TGTGCCAGTAGTCCAGGGTTTATCCATGGCTACACCTTC.

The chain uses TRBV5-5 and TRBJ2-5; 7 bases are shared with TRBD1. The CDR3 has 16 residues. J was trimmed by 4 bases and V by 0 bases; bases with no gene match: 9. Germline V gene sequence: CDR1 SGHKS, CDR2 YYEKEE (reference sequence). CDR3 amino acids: CASSLVSRTGGETQYF. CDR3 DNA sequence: TGTGCCAGCAGCTTGGTGTCCCGGACAGGAGGAGAGACCCAGTACTTC.

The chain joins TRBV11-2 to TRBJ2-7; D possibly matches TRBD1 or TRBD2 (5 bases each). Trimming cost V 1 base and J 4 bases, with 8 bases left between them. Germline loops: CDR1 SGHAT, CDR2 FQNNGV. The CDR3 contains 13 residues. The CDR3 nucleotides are TGTGCCAGCAGCTTAGGGGACGGTTACGAGCAGTACTTC. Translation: CASSLGDGYEQYF.

For the CDR3, the DNA is TGTGCCAGCAGTTTAGGGGGGATCGAGCAGTACTTC. It encodes CASSLGGIEQYF. The chain employs TRBV27 and TRBJ2-7; perhaps TRBD2 as D (6 bases). Trimming shortened V by 2 bases and J by 6 bases, and 8 bases separated the two germline ends. Looked up from germline, CDR1 is MNHEY and CDR2 is SMNVEV (reference sequence). The CDR3 extends over 12 amino acids.

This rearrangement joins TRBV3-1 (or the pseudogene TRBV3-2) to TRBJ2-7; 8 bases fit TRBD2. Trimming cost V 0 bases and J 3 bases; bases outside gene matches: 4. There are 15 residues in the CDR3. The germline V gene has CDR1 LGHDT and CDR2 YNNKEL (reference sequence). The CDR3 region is CASSQEGLGNYEQYF. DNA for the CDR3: TGTGCCAGCAGCCAAGAGGGACTAGGTAACTACGAGCAGTACTTC.

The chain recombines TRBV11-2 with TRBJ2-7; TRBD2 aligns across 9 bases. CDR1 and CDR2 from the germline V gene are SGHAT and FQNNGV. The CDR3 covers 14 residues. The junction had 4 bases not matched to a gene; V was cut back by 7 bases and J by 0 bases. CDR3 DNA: TGTGCCAGCAACGCGGGAGGGTCCTCCTACGAGCAGTACTTC. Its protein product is CASNAGGSSYEQYF. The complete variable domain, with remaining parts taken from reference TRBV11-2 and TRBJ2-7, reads EAGVAQSPRYKIIEKRQSVAFWCNPISGHATLYWYQQILGQGPKLLIQFQNNGVVDDSQLPKDRFSAERLKGVDSTLKIQPAKLEDSAVYLCASNAGGSSYEQYFGPGTRLTVT.

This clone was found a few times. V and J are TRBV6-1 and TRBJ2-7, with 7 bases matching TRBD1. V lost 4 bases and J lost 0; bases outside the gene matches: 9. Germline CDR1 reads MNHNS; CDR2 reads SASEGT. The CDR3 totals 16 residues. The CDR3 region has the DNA TGTGCCAGCAGTGGCGGTTGGGGGACAGCCTCCTACGAGCAGTACTTC. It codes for CASSGGWGTASYEQYF.

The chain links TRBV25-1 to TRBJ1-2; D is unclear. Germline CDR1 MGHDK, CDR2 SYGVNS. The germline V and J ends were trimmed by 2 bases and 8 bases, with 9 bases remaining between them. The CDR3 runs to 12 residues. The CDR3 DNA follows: TGTGCCAGCAGTGAACCTAAAAGAGGCTACACCTTC. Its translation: CASSEPKRGYTF.

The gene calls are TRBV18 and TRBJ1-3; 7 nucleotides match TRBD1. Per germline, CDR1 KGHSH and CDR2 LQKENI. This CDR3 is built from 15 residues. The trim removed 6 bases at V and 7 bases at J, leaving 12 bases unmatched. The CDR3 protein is CASSEQGIPRNTIYF. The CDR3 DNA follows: TGTGCCAGCTCCGAACAGGGGATTCCCAGGAACACCATATATTTT.

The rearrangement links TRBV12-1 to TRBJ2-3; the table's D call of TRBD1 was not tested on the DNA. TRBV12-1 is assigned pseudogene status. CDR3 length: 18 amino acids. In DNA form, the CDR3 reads TGTGCCAGCAGCTTATTTACAAGGGGAAACATTTCCGAGGATACGCAGTATTTT. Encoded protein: CASSLFTRGNISEDTQYF.

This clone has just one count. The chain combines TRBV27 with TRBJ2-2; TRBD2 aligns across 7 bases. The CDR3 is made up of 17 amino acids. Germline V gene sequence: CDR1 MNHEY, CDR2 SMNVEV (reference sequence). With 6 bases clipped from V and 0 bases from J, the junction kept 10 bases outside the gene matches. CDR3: CASRTIRRGANTGELFF. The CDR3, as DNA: TGTGCCAGCAGGACGATTCGTCGGGGGGCGAACACCGGGGAGCTGTTTTTT.

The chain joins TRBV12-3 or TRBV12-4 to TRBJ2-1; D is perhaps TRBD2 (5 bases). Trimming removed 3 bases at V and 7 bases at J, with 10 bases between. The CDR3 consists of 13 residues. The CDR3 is CASSFGSGNEQFF. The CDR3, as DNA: TGTGCCAGCAGTTTCGGGTCGGGAAATGAGCAGTTCTTC.

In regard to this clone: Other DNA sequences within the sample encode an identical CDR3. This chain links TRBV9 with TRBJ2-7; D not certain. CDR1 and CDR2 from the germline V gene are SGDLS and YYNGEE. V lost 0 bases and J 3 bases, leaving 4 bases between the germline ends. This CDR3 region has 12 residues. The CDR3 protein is CASSVGGYEQYF. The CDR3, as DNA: TGTGCCAGCAGCGTAGGTGGCTACGAGCAGTACTTC.

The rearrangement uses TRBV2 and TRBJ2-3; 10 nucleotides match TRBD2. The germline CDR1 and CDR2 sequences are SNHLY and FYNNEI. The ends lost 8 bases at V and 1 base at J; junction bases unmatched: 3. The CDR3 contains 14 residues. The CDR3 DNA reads TGTGCCAGCGTAGCGGGGGGCCGCACAGATACGCAGTATTTT. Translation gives CASVAGGRTDTQYF.

The CDR3 spells CASSLVRDIGYTF. DNA for the CDR3: TGTGCCAGCAGCTTAGTCCGGGACATCGGCTACACCTTC. This chain links TRBV7-9 with TRBJ1-2, with D tentatively TRBD1 (6 bases). The CDR3 sequence is 13 residues long. The V gene lost 1 base and the J gene lost 8 bases, with 11 bases spanning the gap. Germline V CDR1 and CDR2: SEHNR, FQNEAQ (reference sequence).

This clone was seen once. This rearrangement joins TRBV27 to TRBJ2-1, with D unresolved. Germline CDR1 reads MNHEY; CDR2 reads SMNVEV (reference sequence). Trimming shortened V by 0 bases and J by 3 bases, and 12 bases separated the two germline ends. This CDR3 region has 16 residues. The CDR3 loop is CASSLSFRGLYNEQFF. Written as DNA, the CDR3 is TGTGCCAGCAGTTTATCCTTCCGCGGCCTCTACAATGAGCAGTTCTTC.

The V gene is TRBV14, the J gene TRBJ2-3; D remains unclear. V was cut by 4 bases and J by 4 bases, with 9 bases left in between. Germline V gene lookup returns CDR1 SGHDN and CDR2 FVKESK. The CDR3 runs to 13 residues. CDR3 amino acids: CASSRNLADTQYF. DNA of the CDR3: TGTGCCAGCAGCCGAAACCTGGCAGATACGCAGTATTTT. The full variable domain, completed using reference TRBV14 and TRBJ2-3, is EAGVTQFPSHSVIEKGQTVTLRCDPISGHDNLYWYRRVMGKEIKFLLHFVKESKQDESGMPNNRFLAERTGGTYSTLKVQPAELEDSGVYFCASSRNLADTQYFGPGTRLTVL.

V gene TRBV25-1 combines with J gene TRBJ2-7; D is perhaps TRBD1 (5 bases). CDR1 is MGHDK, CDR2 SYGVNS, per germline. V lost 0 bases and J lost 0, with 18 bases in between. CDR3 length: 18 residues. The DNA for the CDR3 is TGTGCCAGCAGTGAATACCGCCTTGGGGCTCAGAGCTCCTACGAGCAGTACTTC. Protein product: CASSEYRLGAQSSYEQYF.

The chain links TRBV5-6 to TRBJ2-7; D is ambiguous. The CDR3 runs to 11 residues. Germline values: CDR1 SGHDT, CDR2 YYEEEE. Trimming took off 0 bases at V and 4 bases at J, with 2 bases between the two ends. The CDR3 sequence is CASSLGYEQYF. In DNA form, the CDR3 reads TGTGCCAGCAGCTTGGGTTACGAGCAGTACTTC.

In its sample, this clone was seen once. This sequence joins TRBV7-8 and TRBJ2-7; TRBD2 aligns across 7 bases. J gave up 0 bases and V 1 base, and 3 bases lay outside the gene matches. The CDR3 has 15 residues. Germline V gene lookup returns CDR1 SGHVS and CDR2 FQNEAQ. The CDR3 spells CASSLVGTTSYEQYF. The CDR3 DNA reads TGTGCCAGCAGCTTAGTTGGGACTACCTCCTACGAGCAGTACTTC.

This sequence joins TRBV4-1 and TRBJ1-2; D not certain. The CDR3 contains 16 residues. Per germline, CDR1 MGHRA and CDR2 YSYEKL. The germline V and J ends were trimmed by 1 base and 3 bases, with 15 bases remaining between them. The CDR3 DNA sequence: TGCGCCAGCAGCCAAGCTCTTCCGACTGACTACTATGGCTACACCTTC. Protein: CASSQALPTDYYGYTF.

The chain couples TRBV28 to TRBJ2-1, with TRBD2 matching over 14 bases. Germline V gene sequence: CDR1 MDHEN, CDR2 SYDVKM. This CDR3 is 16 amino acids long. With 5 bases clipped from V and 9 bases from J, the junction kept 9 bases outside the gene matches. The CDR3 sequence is CASSPRGTSGSTEQFF. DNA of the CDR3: TGTGCCAGCAGTCCCCGGGGGACTAGCGGGAGCACTGAGCAGTTCTTC.